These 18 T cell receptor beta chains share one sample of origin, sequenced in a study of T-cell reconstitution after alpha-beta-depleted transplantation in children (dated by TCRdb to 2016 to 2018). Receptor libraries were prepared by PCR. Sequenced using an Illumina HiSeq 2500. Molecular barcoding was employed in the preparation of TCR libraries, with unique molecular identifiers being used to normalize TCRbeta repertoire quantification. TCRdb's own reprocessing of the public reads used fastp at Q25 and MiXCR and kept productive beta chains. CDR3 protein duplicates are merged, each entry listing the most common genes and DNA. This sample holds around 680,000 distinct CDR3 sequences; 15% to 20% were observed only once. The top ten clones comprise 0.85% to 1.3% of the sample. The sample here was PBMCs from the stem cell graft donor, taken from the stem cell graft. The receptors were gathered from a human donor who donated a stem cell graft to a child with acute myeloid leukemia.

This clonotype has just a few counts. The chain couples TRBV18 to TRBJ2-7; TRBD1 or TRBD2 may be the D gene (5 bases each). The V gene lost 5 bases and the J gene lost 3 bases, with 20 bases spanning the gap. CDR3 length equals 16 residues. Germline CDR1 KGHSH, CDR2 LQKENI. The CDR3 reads CASSSRDRLTLYEQYF. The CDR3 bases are TGTGCCAGCTCATCCCGGGACCGACTTACCCTCTACGAGCAGTACTTC.

CDR3 nucleotide sequence: TGTGCCAGCAGCTTAGAGGTCCCCAATGAGCAGTTCTTC. Its translation: CASSLEVPNEQFF. The chain is built from TRBV7-8 and TRBJ2-1; the D is unclear. Germline assignment: CDR1 SGHVS and CDR2 FQNEAQ. V was cut by 1 base and J by 6 bases, with 7 bases left in between. The CDR3 sequence is 13 residues long.

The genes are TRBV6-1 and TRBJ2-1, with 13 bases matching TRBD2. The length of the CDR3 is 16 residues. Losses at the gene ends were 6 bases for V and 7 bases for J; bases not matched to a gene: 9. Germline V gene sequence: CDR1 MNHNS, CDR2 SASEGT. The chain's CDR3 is CASRSIGTSGVNEQFF. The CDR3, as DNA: TGTGCCAGCAGGTCCATTGGGACTAGCGGGGTGAATGAGCAGTTCTTC.

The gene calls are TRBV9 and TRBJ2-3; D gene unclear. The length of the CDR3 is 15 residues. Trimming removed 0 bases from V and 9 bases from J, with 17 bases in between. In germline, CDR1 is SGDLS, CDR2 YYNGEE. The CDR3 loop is CASSVGRVPLSTQYF. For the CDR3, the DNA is TGTGCCAGCAGCGTAGGTCGGGTGCCCTTAAGCACGCAGTATTTT.

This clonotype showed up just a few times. CDR3 amino acids: CASNSGPKRYYNEQFF. The CDR3 coding sequence is TGTGCCAGCAACAGCGGGCCCAAGCGATATTACAATGAGCAGTTCTTC. V usage is TRBV27 and J usage is TRBJ2-1, with D tentatively TRBD2 (6 bases). V lost 7 bases to trimming and J lost 4 bases, with 20 bases between them. The CDR3 spans 16 residues. Germline V gene lookup returns CDR1 MNHEY and CDR2 SMNVEV (reference sequence).

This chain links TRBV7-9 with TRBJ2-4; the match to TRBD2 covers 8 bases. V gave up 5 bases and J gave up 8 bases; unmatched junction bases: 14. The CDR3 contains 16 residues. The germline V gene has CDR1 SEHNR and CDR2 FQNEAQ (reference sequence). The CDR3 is CASSTSGGDRSHIQYF. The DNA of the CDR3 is TGTGCCAGCAGCACAAGCGGGGGCGACCGGTCGCACATTCAGTACTTC. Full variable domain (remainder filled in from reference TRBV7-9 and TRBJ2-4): DTGVSQNPRHKITKRGQNVTFRCDPISEHNRLYWYRQTLGQGPEFLTYFQNEAQLEKSRLLSDRFSAERPKGSFSTLEIQRTEQGDSAMYLCASSTSGGDRSHIQYFGAGTRLSVL.

DNA of the CDR3: TGTGCCAGCAGCTTAGTGGACGGCTATGGCTACACCTTC. The encoded protein is CASSLVDGYGYTF. The gene calls are TRBV7-9 and TRBJ1-2; D remains unclear. Trimming shortened V by 1 base and J by 4 bases, and 7 bases separated the two germline ends. In germline, CDR1 is SEHNR, CDR2 FQNEAQ (reference sequence). The CDR3 covers 13 residues.

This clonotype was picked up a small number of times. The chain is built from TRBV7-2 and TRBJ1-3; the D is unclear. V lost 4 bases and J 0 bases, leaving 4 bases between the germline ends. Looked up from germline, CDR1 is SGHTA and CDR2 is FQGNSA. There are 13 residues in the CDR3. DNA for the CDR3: TGTGCCAGCAGCTCCGTCTCTGGAAACACCATATATTTT. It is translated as CASSSVSGNTIYF.

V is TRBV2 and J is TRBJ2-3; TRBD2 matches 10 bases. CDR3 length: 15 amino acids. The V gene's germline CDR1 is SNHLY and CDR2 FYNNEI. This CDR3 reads CATQANSGGSGTQYF. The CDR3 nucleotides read TGTGCAACCCAGGCGAATAGCGGGGGGTCGGGTACGCAGTATTTT.

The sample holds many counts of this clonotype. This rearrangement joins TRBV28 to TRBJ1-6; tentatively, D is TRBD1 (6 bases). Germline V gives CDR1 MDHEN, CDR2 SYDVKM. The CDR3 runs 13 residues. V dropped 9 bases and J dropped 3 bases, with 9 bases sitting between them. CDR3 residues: CASRDNYNSPLHF. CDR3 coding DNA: TGTGCCAGTAGGGACAACTATAATTCACCCCTCCACTTT. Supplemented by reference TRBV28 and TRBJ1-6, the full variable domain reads DVKVTQSSRYLVKRTGEKVFLECVQDMDHENMFWYRQDPGLGLRLIYFSYDVKMKEKGDIPEGYSVSREKKERFSLILESASTNQTSMYLCASRDNYNSPLHFGNGTRLTVT.

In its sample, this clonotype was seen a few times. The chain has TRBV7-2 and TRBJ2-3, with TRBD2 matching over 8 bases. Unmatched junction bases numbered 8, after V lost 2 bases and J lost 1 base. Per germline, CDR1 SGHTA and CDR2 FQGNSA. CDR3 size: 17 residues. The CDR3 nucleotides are TGTGCCAGCAGCTTATGGGGGACTAGGCTGGGCACAGATACGCAGTATTTT. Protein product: CASSLWGTRLGTDTQYF.

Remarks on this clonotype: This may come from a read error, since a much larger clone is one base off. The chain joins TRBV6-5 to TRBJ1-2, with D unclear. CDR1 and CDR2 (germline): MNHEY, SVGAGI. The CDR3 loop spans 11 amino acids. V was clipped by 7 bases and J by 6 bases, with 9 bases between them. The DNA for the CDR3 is TGTGCCAGCACGGCGTGGCATGGCTACACCTTC. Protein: CASTAWHGYTF.

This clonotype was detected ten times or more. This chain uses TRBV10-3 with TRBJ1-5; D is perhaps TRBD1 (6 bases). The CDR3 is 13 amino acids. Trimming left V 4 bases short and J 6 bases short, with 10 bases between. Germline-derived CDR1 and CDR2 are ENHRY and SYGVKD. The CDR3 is CAISGNRAQPQHF. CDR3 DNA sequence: TGTGCCATCAGTGGGAACAGGGCTCAGCCCCAGCATTTT.

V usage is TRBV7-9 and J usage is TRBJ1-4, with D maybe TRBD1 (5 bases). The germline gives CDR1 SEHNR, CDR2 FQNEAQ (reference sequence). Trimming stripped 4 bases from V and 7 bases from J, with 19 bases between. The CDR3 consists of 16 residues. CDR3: CASSSDRPGGGEKLFF. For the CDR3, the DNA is TGTGCCAGCAGCTCGGACCGTCCGGGGGGAGGTGAAAAACTGTTTTTT.

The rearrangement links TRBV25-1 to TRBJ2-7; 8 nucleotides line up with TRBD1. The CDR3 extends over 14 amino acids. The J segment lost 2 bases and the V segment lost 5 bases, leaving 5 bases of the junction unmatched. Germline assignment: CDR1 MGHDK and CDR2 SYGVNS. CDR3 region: CASSKGGQAYEQYF. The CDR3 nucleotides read TGTGCCAGCAGTAAGGGGGGACAGGCCTACGAGCAGTACTTC.

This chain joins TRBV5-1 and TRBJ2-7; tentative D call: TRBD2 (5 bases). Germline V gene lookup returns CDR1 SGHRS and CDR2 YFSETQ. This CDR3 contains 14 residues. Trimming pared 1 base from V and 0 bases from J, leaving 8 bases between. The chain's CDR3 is CASSLHGNSYEQYV. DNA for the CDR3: TGCGCCAGCAGCTTGCACGGGAACTCCTACGAGCAGTACGTC.

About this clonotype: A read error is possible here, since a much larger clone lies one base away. Here the CDR3 DNA reads TGTGCCAGCTGGGGGCCGGGACAGTTGAGGAATGAGCAGTTCTTC. Translation gives CASWGPGQLRNEQFF. The rearrangement links TRBV12-3 or TRBV12-4 to TRBJ2-1; TRBD1 matches at 7 bases. The trim removed 8 bases at V and 7 bases at J, leaving 14 bases unmatched. This CDR3 region has 15 residues.

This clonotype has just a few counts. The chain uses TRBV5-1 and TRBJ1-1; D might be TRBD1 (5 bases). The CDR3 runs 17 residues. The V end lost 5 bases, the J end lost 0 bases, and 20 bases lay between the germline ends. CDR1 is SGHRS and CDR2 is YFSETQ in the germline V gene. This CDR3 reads CASRSASQGPMNTEAFF. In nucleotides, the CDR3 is TGCGCCAGCAGGAGCGCCTCCCAGGGTCCCATGAACACTGAAGCTTTCTTT.